Each of the 32 T cell receptor beta chains below was sequenced from the same sample in a study of cytomegalovirus exposure and HLA in healthy donors. In the PCR, 60 Vbeta and 13 Jbeta primers were used. Profiling relied on immunoSEQ multiplex PCR, and the TCRdb table lists in-frame clones only, not all of them. The sample has about 110,000 clones, around 80% seen once. Specimen: PBMCs. These receptors originate from a man aged 30-40 years in good health and CMV-seropositive.

This chain links TRBV7-4 with TRBJ1-4; D not resolved. CDR1 and CDR2 (germline): SGHVT, SQSDAQ. The CDR3 consists of 17 residues. V was clipped by 2 bases and J by 5 bases, with 18 bases between them. For the CDR3, the DNA is TGTGCCAGCAGCTTATATACACTAGGGCTTCAAAATGAAAAACTGTTTTTT. Its translation is CASSLYTLGLQNEKLFF.

In nucleotides, the CDR3 is TGTGCCAGCAGCCCCACAGGGGGCTCCTACGAGCAGTACTTC. Translating it yields CASSPTGGSYEQYF. V gene TRBV6-5 combines with J gene TRBJ2-7; the match to TRBD1 covers 8 bases. The germline CDR1 and CDR2 sequences are MNHEY and SVGAGI. With V trimmed by 6 bases and J by 0 bases, 4 bases remained unmatched. The CDR3 is 14 residues long.

V usage is TRBV7-9 and J usage is TRBJ2-1; 9 nucleotides line up with TRBD1. This CDR3 has 15 residues. Germline V gene data show CDR1 as SEHNR and CDR2 as FQNEAQ (reference sequence). Losses at the gene ends were 6 bases for V and 6 bases for J; bases not matched to a gene: 9. As DNA, the CDR3 is TGTGCCAGCAGTCCCGGGACAGGGAAGGTCAATGAGCAGTTCTTC. Its protein product is CASSPGTGKVNEQFF.

There are a few counts of this clone. In DNA, the CDR3 is TGTGCCAGCAGCTCCCCAACGAGCGGGGAACTGTTTTTT. Its protein is CASSSPTSGELFF. The rearrangement uses TRBV5-4 and TRBJ1-4; D gene uncertain. Trimming stripped 3 bases from V and 12 bases from J, with 15 bases between. From germline, CDR1 is SGHNT and CDR2 YYREEE (reference sequence). This CDR3 spans 13 amino acids.

The chain recombines TRBV6-1 with TRBJ2-5, with 8 bases matching TRBD2. CDR1 and CDR2 from the germline V gene are MNHNS and SASEGT. CDR3 length: 14 residues. J gave up 5 bases and V 5 bases, and 7 bases lay outside the gene matches. The CDR3 region is CASSPRGAIETQYF. DNA of the CDR3: TGTGCCAGCAGTCCGCGGGGGGCGATCGAGACCCAGTACTTC.

V and J are TRBV7-8 and TRBJ2-5; TRBD2 agrees at 16 bases. This CDR3 contains 17 residues. The junction had 9 bases not matched to a gene; V was cut back by 4 bases and J by 7 bases. Germline V gene data show CDR1 as SGHVS and CDR2 as FQNEAQ. CDR3 protein: CASSSGTSGGATATQYF. The CDR3 nucleotides read TGTGCCAGCAGCTCCGGGACTAGCGGGGGGGCCACGGCGACCCAGTACTTC. Supplemented by reference TRBV7-8 and TRBJ2-5, the full variable domain reads GAGVSQSPRYKVAKRGQDVALRCDPISGHVSLFWYQQALGQGPEFLTYFQNEAQLDKSGLPSDRFFAERPEGSVSTLKIQRTQQEDSAVYLCASSSGTSGGATATQYFGPGTRLLVL.

The gene calls are TRBV11-2 and TRBJ2-7; 11 bases map to TRBD2. J lost 7 bases, V lost 5 bases, and 7 bases had no gene match. The CDR3 consists of 14 residues. Germline lookup yields CDR1 SGHAT and CDR2 FQNNGV. CDR3 amino acids: CASSLAGGHTEQYF. The CDR3 bases are TGTGCCAGCAGCCTAGCGGGGGGACATACGGAGCAGTACTTC.

The V and J genes are TRBV6-5 and TRBJ2-1; D is uncertain. Germline V gene lookup returns CDR1 MNHEY and CDR2 SVGAGI. CDR3 length equals 13 residues. The V end was cut by 0 bases, the J end by 7 bases, with 7 bases between. The DNA of the CDR3 is TGTGCCAGCAGTTACTCGACGGGTAATGAGCAGTTCTTC. Its protein product is CASSYSTGNEQFF.

The chain links TRBV7-6 to TRBJ2-1; 12 bases map to TRBD2. Germline V gene lookup returns CDR1 SGHVS and CDR2 FNYEAQ. There are 16 residues in the CDR3. The V gene end was trimmed by 4 bases and the J gene end by 10 bases; junction bases not matched to a gene: 11. The CDR3 sequence is CASSSSLAGGLGEQFF. The CDR3 DNA is TGTGCCAGCAGCTCCTCACTAGCGGGGGGCCTCGGGGAGCAGTTCTTC. Using reference TRBV7-6 and TRBJ2-1 for the parts outside the CDR3, the full variable domain is GAGVSQSPRYKVTKRGQDVALRCDPISGHVSLYWYRQALGQGPEFLTYFNYEAQQDKSGLPNDRFSAERPEGSISTLTIQRTEQRDSAMYRCASSSSLAGGLGEQFFGPGTRLTVL.

The chain has TRBV6-5 and TRBJ1-1, with 8 bases matching TRBD1. Germline trimming cut 7 bases from V and 6 bases from J; bases unmatched to any gene: 10. This CDR3 spans 14 amino acids. CDR1 is MNHEY and CDR2 is SVGAGI in the germline V gene. This chain's CDR3 is CASTDTGGVAEAFF. The CDR3 DNA reads as TGTGCCAGCACCGACACAGGGGGGGTTGCTGAAGCTTTCTTT.

The V and J genes are TRBV4-2 and TRBJ2-3; 10 nucleotides match TRBD2. From germline, CDR1 is LGHNA and CDR2 YNFKEQ. Trimming removed 4 bases from V and 3 bases from J; junction bases left unmatched: 7. The CDR3 extends over 16 amino acids. CDR3 in DNA: TGTGCCAGCAGCCTCGGACTAGCGGATATGACAGATACGCAGTATTTT. This encodes CASSLGLADMTDTQYF.

The V and J genes are TRBV29-1 and TRBJ2-7; D is unclear. Germline-derived CDR1 and CDR2 are SQVTM and ANQGSEA. Trimming stripped 5 bases from V and 3 bases from J, with 11 bases between. This CDR3 has 12 amino acids. In nucleotides, the CDR3 is TGCAGCGTTTCAGGCAGCAACTACGAGCAGTACTTC. Its translation: CSVSGSNYEQYF.

This sequence joins TRBV7-9 and TRBJ2-7; 7 positions match TRBD1. CDR1 and CDR2 from the germline V gene are SEHNR and FQNEAQ (reference sequence). The CDR3 is 16 residues long. V shed 5 bases, J shed 6 bases, and the junction held 16 bases outside the gene matches. CDR3 DNA sequence: TGTGCCAGCAGCCCGACCACGAGACAGGGTCCGCTCGAGCAGTACTTC. It specifies CASSPTTRQGPLEQYF.

The J gene is TRBJ2-7, the V gene TRBV10-3; 14 bases map to TRBD2. Germline V lookup: CDR1 ENHRY, CDR2 SYGVKD. The CDR3 sequence is 16 residues long. The trim removed 11 bases at V and 6 bases at J, leaving 15 bases unmatched. The CDR3: CAVRGLAGAGWAEQYF. The DNA for the CDR3 is TGTGCCGTGCGGGGACTAGCGGGGGCCGGGTGGGCCGAGCAGTACTTC.

The chain links TRBV5-1 to TRBJ1-2; D is perhaps TRBD1 (6 bases). There are 16 residues in the CDR3. Trimming left V 5 bases short and J 4 bases short, with 21 bases between. Germline-derived CDR1 and CDR2 are SGHRS and YFSETQ. CDR3 in amino acids: CASRRDIATSSYGYTF. The CDR3 nucleotides read TGCGCCAGCAGACGGGACATCGCAACCAGTTCCTATGGCTACACCTTC.

This rearrangement joins TRBV7-2 to TRBJ2-1; D is ambiguous. The CDR3 sequence is 15 residues long. V gave up 5 bases and J gave up 0 bases, with 11 bases separating them. In germline, CDR1 is SGHTA, CDR2 FQGNSA. The CDR3 DNA reads TGTGCCAGCAGCGTAGACGGTAGCTCCTACAATGAGCAGTTCTTC. Translated, it gives CASSVDGSSYNEQFF.

V gene TRBV11-3 combines with J gene TRBJ2-2; 11 nucleotides match TRBD2. Looked up from germline, CDR1 is SGHNT and CDR2 is YENEEA. The CDR3 extends over 17 amino acids. The junction had 2 bases not matched to a gene; V was cut back by 0 bases and J by 2 bases. DNA of the CDR3: TGTGCCAGCAGCTTAGAACTAGCGGGGGCCAACACCGGGGAGCTGTTTTTT. It translates to CASSLELAGANTGELFF.

This clone was seen a single time. Here the CDR3 reads CASSYREVDYSYEQYF. The CDR3 coding sequence is TGTGCCAGCAGTTACAGGGAGGTAGACTACTCCTACGAGCAGTACTTC. The V call is TRBV6-7, the J call TRBJ2-7; D might be TRBD2 (6 bases). TRBV6-7 is noted as an ORF with a role that remains uncertain. V lost 2 bases, J lost 0 bases, and 14 bases lay in between. The CDR3 spans 16 residues.

The rearrangement joins TRBV6-5 to TRBJ2-7, with a possible D match to TRBD2 (7 bases). Trimming took 0 bases from V and 5 from J, leaving 14 bases between them. This CDR3 comprises 15 residues. CDR1 is MNHEY and CDR2 is SVGAGI in the germline V gene. In nucleotides, the CDR3 is TGTGCCAGCAGTTACTCGACGGGGGGCTGGGACGAGCAGTACTTC. It codes for CASSYSTGGWDEQYF.

This chain links TRBV6-1 with TRBJ1-3, with D tentatively TRBD1 (5 bases). Trimming pared 6 bases from V and 4 bases from J, leaving 13 bases between. This CDR3 has 14 residues. Per the germline V gene, CDR1 is MNHNS and CDR2 is SASEGT. CDR3 sequence (DNA): TGTGCCAGCAGCGTCCCGGACACCGGAAACACCATATATTTT. This encodes CASSVPDTGNTIYF.

This clone is a singleton in its sample. The chain uses TRBV5-8 and TRBJ1-5; D remains unclear. The CDR3 sequence is 18 residues long. Trimming took off 0 bases at V and 0 bases at J, with 16 bases between the two ends. Germline V CDR1 and CDR2: SGHTS, YDEGEE. The CDR3 reads CASSLVPGSDYSNQPQHF. CDR3 coding DNA: TGTGCCAGCAGCTTGGTCCCCGGGTCAGACTATAGCAATCAGCCCCAGCATTTT. Variable domain in full (rest from reference TRBV5-8 and TRBJ1-5): EAGVTQSPTHLIKTRGQQATLRCSPISGHTSVYWYQQALGLGLQFLLWYDEGEERNRGNFPPRFSGRQFPNYSSELNVNALELEDSALYLCASSLVPGSDYSNQPQHFGDGTRLSIL.

The rearrangement links TRBV6-4 to TRBJ2-2, with D possibly TRBD1 on 5 matching bases. This CDR3 has 14 residues. Deletions cut 0 bases from V and 5 bases from J, with 7 bases between. Germline-derived CDR1 and CDR2 are MRHNA and SNTAGT. CDR3 in DNA: TGTGCCAGCAGTGACTCACAGGTGACCGGGGAGCTGTTTTTT. Protein product: CASSDSQVTGELFF.

The chain has TRBV25-1 and TRBJ1-5, with 8 bases identical to TRBD1. V gave up 1 base and J gave up 7 bases; unmatched junction bases: 3. CDR3 length: 14 residues. CDR1 is MGHDK and CDR2 is SYGVNS in the germline V gene. This CDR3 reads CASSESGQGQPQHF. The CDR3 DNA reads as TGTGCCAGCAGTGAATCCGGACAGGGCCAGCCCCAGCATTTT.

This clone was counted once. The chain recombines TRBV5-7 with TRBJ1-5, with TRBD1 matching 9 bases. TRBV5-7 is placed among ORFs of uncertain function. V gave up 0 bases and J gave up 0 bases; unmatched junction bases: 7. The CDR3 sequence is 18 residues long. The CDR3 reads CASSLVGTGNGSNQPQHF. Here the CDR3 DNA reads TGTGCCAGCAGCTTGGTTGGGACAGGGAATGGTAGCAATCAGCCCCAGCATTTT.

V gene TRBV19 combines with J gene TRBJ1-2; possibly TRBD1 for D (6 bases). The CDR3 sequence is 14 residues long. Germline V gene sequence: CDR1 LNHDA, CDR2 SQIVND (reference sequence). Trimming removed 7 bases from V and 8 bases from J, with 20 bases in between. CDR3 loop: CASIRIQGTGGYTF. CDR3 sequence (DNA): TGTGCCAGTATCCGGATTCAGGGGACGGGCGGCTACACCTTC.

V gene TRBV18 combines with J gene TRBJ1-1; D possibly corresponds to TRBD1 (6 bases). With 5 bases removed from V and 1 base from J, the gap between germline ends came to 11 bases. This CDR3 is built from 14 residues. The germline V gene encodes CDR1 KGHSH and CDR2 LQKENI. In DNA, the CDR3 is TGTGCCAGCTCAACGCGACAGGAGAACACTGAAGCTTTCTTT. Translated, it gives CASSTRQENTEAFF.

This clone was observed a single time. The chain combines TRBV2 with TRBJ1-5; D call uncertain. Trimming stripped 4 bases from V and 8 bases from J, with 12 bases between. Germline values: CDR1 SNHLY, CDR2 FYNNEI. CDR3 length equals 13 residues. The CDR3 loop reads CASSGTRPEPQHF. The CDR3 region has the DNA TGTGCCAGCAGTGGCACGAGGCCTGAGCCCCAGCATTTT.

The rearrangement links TRBV6-4 to TRBJ1-6; 7 nucleotides line up with TRBD1. The germline gives CDR1 MRHNA, CDR2 SNTAGT. The CDR3 loop spans 15 amino acids. Trimming at V came to 0 bases and at J to 6 bases, leaving 2 bases not matched to a gene. The CDR3 is CASSDSRQGNSPLHF. CDR3 coding DNA: TGTGCCAGCAGTGACTCGAGACAGGGTAATTCACCCCTCCACTTT.

The chain recombines TRBV2 with TRBJ1-4; unclear D gene. The CDR3 loop spans 15 amino acids. The V end was cut by 4 bases, the J end by 6 bases, with 15 bases between. The germline gives CDR1 SNHLY, CDR2 FYNNEI. CDR3 DNA sequence: TGTGCCAGCAGTGCTTCCCAGGTCGGGGATGAAAAACTGTTTTTT. The encoded protein is CASSASQVGDEKLFF. Combining the CDR3 with reference TRBV2 and TRBJ1-4 gives the whole variable domain EPEVTQTPSHQVTQMGQEVILRCVPISNHLYFYWYRQILGQKVEFLVSFYNNEISEKSEIFDDQFSVERPDGSNFTLKIRSTKLEDSAMYFCASSASQVGDEKLFFGSGTQLSVL.

The J gene is TRBJ2-7, the V gene TRBV11-2; 7 bases agree with TRBD2. The CDR3 runs 15 residues. Germline CDR1 reads SGHAT; CDR2 reads FQNNGV. V shed 2 bases, J shed 0 bases, and the junction held 4 bases outside the gene matches. The CDR3 DNA reads TGTGCCAGCAGCTTATTTCGGGGGGACTCCTACGAGCAGTACTTC. This encodes CASSLFRGDSYEQYF.

This chain joins TRBV7-8 and TRBJ1-5; TRBD1 matches 7 bases. Germline V gene data show CDR1 as SGHVS and CDR2 as FQNEAQ. The CDR3 spans 19 residues. Trimming cost V 4 bases and J 6 bases; bases outside gene matches: 21. The CDR3 reads CASSSGWDSGGGRGQPQHF. CDR3 sequence (DNA): TGTGCCAGCAGCTCGGGGTGGGACAGTGGGGGCGGTAGGGGTCAGCCCCAGCATTTT.

This chain joins TRBV4-2 and TRBJ1-2; tentatively, D is TRBD1 (5 bases). Trimming pared 0 bases from V and 5 bases from J, leaving 16 bases between. Per germline, CDR1 LGHNA and CDR2 YNFKEQ. The CDR3 has 16 amino acids. This CDR3 reads CASSQETAQGGYGYTF. DNA for the CDR3: TGTGCCAGCAGCCAAGAAACGGCCCAGGGAGGGTATGGCTACACCTTC.